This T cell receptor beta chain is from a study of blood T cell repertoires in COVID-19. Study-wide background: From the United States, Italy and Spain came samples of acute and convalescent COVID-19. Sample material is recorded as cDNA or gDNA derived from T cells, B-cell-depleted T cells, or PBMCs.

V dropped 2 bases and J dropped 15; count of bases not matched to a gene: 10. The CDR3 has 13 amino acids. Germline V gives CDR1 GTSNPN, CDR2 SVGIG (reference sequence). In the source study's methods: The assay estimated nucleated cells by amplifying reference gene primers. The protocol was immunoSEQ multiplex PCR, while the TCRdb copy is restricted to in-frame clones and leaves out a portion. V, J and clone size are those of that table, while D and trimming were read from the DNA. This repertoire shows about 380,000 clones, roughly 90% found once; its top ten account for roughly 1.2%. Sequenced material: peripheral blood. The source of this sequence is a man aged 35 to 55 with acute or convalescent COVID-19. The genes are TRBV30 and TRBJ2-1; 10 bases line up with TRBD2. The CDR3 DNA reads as TGTGCCTGGAGTAGGGGGTTGTTAGCGGGAGGGTTCTTC. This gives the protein CAWSRGLLAGGFF.